This paragraph covers one T cell receptor (beta chain) sequence. Its antigen remains unidentified. With a J-beta primer mix and a sample-barcoded 5' primer, a second PCR ran roughly 6 to 11 cycles. TCRdb re-called the 5' RACE reads with MiXCR, one entry per CDR3 protein. The table lists 500,000 to 700,000 distinct CDR3 sequences, 25% to 35% of them singletons. The data stem from a study of blood T cells in healthy people across ages. Broader study findings: Samples with more naive T cells showed higher observed beta diversity.

The ends were cut back, 0 bases at V and 5 bases at J, with 11 bases in the middle. The CDR3 is 14 residues long. Germline assignment: CDR1 SGHRS and CDR2 YFSETQ. The clonotype was recovered from a woman aged 80 or older in good health. The gene calls are TRBV5-1 and TRBJ1-2; maybe TRBD1 (5 bases). Source material: blood. The CDR3: CASSLGGARYGYTF. The CDR3 DNA is TGCGCCAGCAGCTTGGGAGGGGCGCGGTATGGCTACACCTTC.